These 26 T cell receptor beta chains were all obtained from the same sample, sequenced in a study of blood T cell repertoires in COVID-19. Here immunoSEQ multiplex PCR was the method, and the copy in TCRdb shows in-frame clones only, minus some. Of about 80,000 clones in the sample, about 87% were seen once. Sequencing used peripheral blood. Receptors were obtained from an elderly woman with acute or convalescent COVID-19.

V and J are TRBV12-3 or TRBV12-4 and TRBJ1-2, with D possibly being TRBD1 (6 bases). Trimming cost V 5 bases and J 10 bases, with 14 bases left between them. This CDR3 contains 12 residues. As DNA, the CDR3 is TGTGCCAGCAGTCTGAGACAGGTCAACTACACCTTC. Its translation: CASSLRQVNYTF.

This clone was counted a single time. The CDR3 spells CASSQEGGDTDTQYF. CDR3 DNA: TGTGCCAGCAGCCAAGAAGGAGGAGACACAGATACGCAGTATTTT. The chain couples TRBV3-1 (or the pseudogene TRBV3-2) to TRBJ2-3, with a possible D match to TRBD2 (5 bases). V shed 0 bases and J shed 2 bases, with 9 bases lying between them. CDR3 size: 15 residues. The germline gives CDR1 LGHDT, CDR2 YNNKEL (reference sequence).

The chain links TRBV7-2 to TRBJ1-2; possible D gene TRBD1, 6 bases. V lost 5 bases, J lost 7 bases, and 17 bases lay in between. CDR3 length: 14 residues. Per the germline V gene, CDR1 is SGHTA and CDR2 is FQGNSA. The CDR3 reads CASSPRDRIGGYTF. CDR3 nucleotide sequence: TGTGCCAGCAGCCCAAGAGACAGGATTGGTGGCTACACCTTC.

The sample holds one count of this clone. V gene TRBV27 combines with J gene TRBJ1-5, with D possibly being TRBD1 (6 bases). V lost 6 bases and J lost 1, with 16 bases in between. The CDR3 runs to 16 residues. The germline CDR1 and CDR2 sequences are MNHEY and SMNVEV (reference sequence). CDR3 in amino acids: CASRSLSQGSNQPQHF. CDR3 bases: TGTGCCAGCAGATCCCTTTCTCAGGGGAGCAATCAGCCCCAGCATTTT.

V is TRBV5-1 and J is TRBJ2-3; 9 bases line up with TRBD2. V trimming: 2 bases; J trimming: 5 bases; junction bases outside the gene matches: 6. The CDR3 spans 15 residues. Per germline, CDR1 SGHRS and CDR2 YFSETQ. The CDR3 protein is CASSFGGRAGDTQYF. In DNA, the CDR3 is TGCGCCAGCAGCTTCGGCGGGAGGGCCGGAGATACGCAGTATTTT.

The rearrangement links TRBV18 to TRBJ1-2, with 7 bases lining up with TRBD1. Germline V gene lookup returns CDR1 KGHSH and CDR2 LQKENI. V shed 8 bases and J 4 bases; nucleotides not matched to a gene: 13. This CDR3 has 15 residues. CDR3 sequence reads: CASRAGQETSYGYTF. CDR3 bases: TGTGCCAGCCGCGCCGGACAGGAAACGTCCTATGGCTACACCTTC.

This clone appeared a single time. The chain has TRBV6-1 and TRBJ2-7; D ambiguous. The ends were cut back, 1 base at V and 7 bases at J, with 11 bases in the middle. The germline V gene has CDR1 MNHNS and CDR2 SASEGT. This CDR3 has 13 residues. The CDR3 loop is CASSEVRSLEQYF. In nucleotides, the CDR3 is TGTGCCAGCAGTGAAGTCCGGTCGTTGGAGCAGTACTTC.

The chain couples TRBV19 to TRBJ2-7; 13 bases agree with TRBD2. There are 18 residues in the CDR3. Trimming at V came to 5 bases and at J to 0 bases, leaving 10 bases not matched to a gene. From germline, CDR1 is LNHDA and CDR2 SQIVND (reference sequence). CDR3 nucleotides: TGTGCCAGTAGTTCTCGCGGGACTAGCGGGGCAGGCTCCTACGAGCAGTACTTC. Amino acid sequence: CASSSRGTSGAGSYEQYF.

As DNA, the CDR3 is TGTGCCAGTAGTATCGAGGGTAGGAACAATGAGCAGTTCTTC. This sequence encodes CASSIEGRNNEQFF. The rearrangement joins TRBV19 to TRBJ2-1; D may be TRBD2 (5 bases). The germline V gene has CDR1 LNHDA and CDR2 SQIVND (reference sequence). V dropped 3 bases and J dropped 5 bases, with 11 bases sitting between them. The length of the CDR3 is 14 residues.

This clone was seen once. The chain employs TRBV20-1 and TRBJ2-5, with D uncertain. The CDR3 runs to 12 residues. Germline-derived CDR1 and CDR2 are DFQATT and SNEGSKA (reference sequence). V gave up 3 bases and J gave up 2 bases, with 7 bases separating them. The CDR3: CSASRQQETQYF. The CDR3 bases are TGCAGTGCTAGTCGTCAGCAAGAGACCCAGTACTTC.

This chain links TRBV7-9 with TRBJ1-1, with D unresolved. The ends were cut back, 5 bases at V and 4 bases at J, with 11 bases in the middle. The germline gives CDR1 SEHNR, CDR2 FQNEAQ (reference sequence). This CDR3 region has 13 residues. The CDR3 reads CASSQTESTEAFF. DNA of the CDR3: TGTGCCAGCAGCCAAACAGAATCCACTGAAGCTTTCTTT.

The chain links TRBV24-1 to TRBJ2-1; 9 bases are a match to TRBD1. Germline V gene data show CDR1 as KGHDR and CDR2 as SFDVKD. The CDR3 totals 17 residues. V was clipped by 4 bases and J by 1 base; unmatched bases: 7. DNA of the CDR3: TGTGCCACCAGTGAAGCCGGGACAGGGTCTTCCTACAATGAGCAGTTCTTC. Residues: CATSEAGTGSSYNEQFF.

This clone has just one count. The chain links TRBV11-2 to TRBJ1-1, with D unresolved. The germline gives CDR1 SGHAT, CDR2 FQNNGV. The CDR3 has 13 residues. V lost 0 bases and J lost 8, with 10 bases in between. The CDR3 sequence is CASSLERLVEAFF. The CDR3 nucleotides are TGTGCCAGCAGCTTAGAGCGGTTGGTCGAAGCTTTCTTT.

In its sample, this clone was seen a few times. This CDR3 is CASSLTPGQGGYEQYF. CDR3 bases: TGTGCCAGCAGCCTCACTCCAGGACAGGGTGGATACGAGCAGTACTTC. This chain links TRBV7-6 with TRBJ2-7, with 8 positions matching TRBD1. V lost 5 bases to trimming and J lost 4 bases; unmatched junction nucleotides: 13. CDR3 size: 16 residues. The germline CDR1 and CDR2 sequences are SGHVS and FNYEAQ. Filled out from reference TRBV7-6 and TRBJ2-7, the complete variable domain reads GAGVSQSPRYKVTKRGQDVALRCDPISGHVSLYWYRQALGQGPEFLTYFNYEAQQDKSGLPNDRFSAERPEGSISTLTIQRTEQRDSAMYRCASSLTPGQGGYEQYFGPGTRLTVT.

The V gene is TRBV10-1, the J gene TRBJ2-1, with 13 nucleotides matching TRBD2. V lost 4 bases and J lost 0; bases outside the gene matches: 9. Germline-derived CDR1 and CDR2 are WNHNN and SYGVQD (reference sequence). The length of the CDR3 is 19 residues. DNA of the CDR3: TGCGCCAGCAGTGGTCAACTAGCGGGAGGGCCGAGCTCCTACAATGAGCAGTTCTTC. This gives the protein CASSGQLAGGPSSYNEQFF.

V is TRBV2 and J is TRBJ2-5, with 8 bases matching TRBD1. V shed 8 bases and J 2 bases; nucleotides not matched to a gene: 7. CDR1 and CDR2 (germline): SNHLY, FYNNEI. This CDR3 region has 14 residues. The CDR3 coding sequence is TGTGCCAGCCTACGGGACAGGACTCAAGAGACCCAGTACTTC. It translates to CASLRDRTQETQYF.

V and J are TRBV11-2 and TRBJ1-1; 10 nucleotides agree with TRBD1. Germline V gene data show CDR1 as SGHAT and CDR2 as FQNNGV. The CDR3 loop spans 16 amino acids. V was clipped by 3 bases and J by 1 base; unmatched bases: 5. CDR3 protein: CASSFRQGAGNTEAFF. The CDR3 bases are TGTGCCAGCAGCTTCCGACAGGGGGCGGGGAACACTGAAGCTTTCTTT.

The rearrangement joins TRBV5-1 to TRBJ1-4; 8 bases agree with TRBD1. The CDR3 has 15 amino acids. Germline CDR1 and CDR2: SGHRS and YFSETQ. V dropped 4 bases and J dropped 5; count of bases not matched to a gene: 7. Written as DNA, the CDR3 is TGCGCCAGCAGCCCCACCGACAGGGGAAATGAAAAACTGTTTTTT. This codes for CASSPTDRGNEKLFF.

This clone has just a few counts. The J gene is TRBJ1-2, the V gene TRBV9; 12 positions agree with TRBD1. Germline trimming cut 0 bases from V and 7 bases from J; bases unmatched to any gene: 4. Germline V CDR1 and CDR2: SGDLS, YYNGEE. The CDR3 covers 15 residues. This CDR3 is CASSVAGQGASGYTF. The CDR3 coding sequence is TGTGCCAGCAGCGTAGCGGGACAGGGGGCTAGTGGCTACACCTTC.

The V gene is TRBV5-1, the J gene TRBJ2-3, with 10 bases identical to TRBD2. Germline values: CDR1 SGHRS, CDR2 YFSETQ. CDR3 size: 16 residues. V was pared by 0 bases and J by 6 bases, with 7 bases of the junction left unmatched. The chain's CDR3 is CASSLALGLAADTQYF. As DNA, the CDR3 is TGCGCCAGCAGCTTGGCCTTAGGACTAGCGGCCGATACGCAGTATTTT. The full variable domain, its missing parts supplied by reference TRBV5-1 and TRBJ2-3, is KAGVTQTPRYLIKTRGQQVTLSCSPISGHRSVSWYQQTPGQGLQFLFEYFSETQRNKGNFPGRFSGRQFSNSRSEMNVSTLELGDSALYLCASSLALGLAADTQYFGPGTRLTVL.

The sample holds one count of this clone. The V gene is TRBV30, the J gene TRBJ2-7, with 7 bases lining up with TRBD1. Trimming took 4 bases from V and 5 from J; bases not matched to a gene: 8. This CDR3 spans 13 amino acids. Germline-derived CDR1 and CDR2 are GTSNPN and SVGIG (reference sequence). The CDR3 protein is CAWKAGQDNEQYF. CDR3 sequence (DNA): TGTGCCTGGAAAGCCGGACAGGATAACGAGCAGTACTTC.

CDR3 region: CASSIRDSLNQPQHF. For the CDR3, the DNA is TGTGCCAGTAGTATCCGAGACAGCCTCAATCAGCCCCAGCATTTT. This chain connects TRBV19 to TRBJ1-5; possible D gene TRBD1, 5 bases. Germline lookup yields CDR1 LNHDA and CDR2 SQIVND (reference sequence). Between the trimmed V and J ends, which lost 3 bases and 3 bases, there was a span of 12 bases. The CDR3 runs 15 residues.

This clone was counted a few times. CDR3 in amino acids: CASSLPGINEKLFF. Here the CDR3 DNA reads TGTGCCAGCAGTTTGCCAGGCATTAATGAAAAACTGTTTTTT. The V gene is TRBV28, the J gene TRBJ1-4, with D unresolved. Deletions cut 3 bases from V and 4 bases from J, with 9 bases between. The germline CDR1 and CDR2 sequences are MDHEN and SYDVKM. The CDR3 spans 14 residues.

The V and J genes are TRBV6-1 and TRBJ1-1; 8 nucleotides line up with TRBD1. The CDR3 contains 15 residues. V was pared by 7 bases and J by 1 base, with 8 bases of the junction left unmatched. Germline lookup yields CDR1 MNHNS and CDR2 SASEGT. For the CDR3, the DNA is TGTGCCAGCACCGAGACAGGGGCCACGAACACTGAAGCTTTCTTT. This codes for CASTETGATNTEAFF.

The chain joins TRBV19 to TRBJ2-7; 10 nucleotides agree with TRBD2. The CDR3 totals 14 residues. Germline CDR1 is LNHDA and CDR2 is SQIVND (reference sequence). V trimming: 4 bases; J trimming: 6 bases; junction bases outside the gene matches: 6. CDR3 sequence (DNA): TGTGCCAGTAGTAAGTCTAGCGGGAGCCTCGAGCAGTACTTC. Encoded protein: CASSKSSGSLEQYF.

The rearrangement links TRBV3-1 (or the pseudogene TRBV3-2) to TRBJ2-1; tentatively, D is TRBD1 (5 bases). The V end lost 1 base, the J end lost 9 bases, and 10 bases lay between the germline ends. The germline gives CDR1 LGHDT, CDR2 YNNKEL (reference sequence). The CDR3 is made up of 13 amino acids. The CDR3 DNA follows: TGTGCCAGCAGCCAAGGCAGGGCCGGTGAGCAGTTCTTC. The encoded protein is CASSQGRAGEQFF.